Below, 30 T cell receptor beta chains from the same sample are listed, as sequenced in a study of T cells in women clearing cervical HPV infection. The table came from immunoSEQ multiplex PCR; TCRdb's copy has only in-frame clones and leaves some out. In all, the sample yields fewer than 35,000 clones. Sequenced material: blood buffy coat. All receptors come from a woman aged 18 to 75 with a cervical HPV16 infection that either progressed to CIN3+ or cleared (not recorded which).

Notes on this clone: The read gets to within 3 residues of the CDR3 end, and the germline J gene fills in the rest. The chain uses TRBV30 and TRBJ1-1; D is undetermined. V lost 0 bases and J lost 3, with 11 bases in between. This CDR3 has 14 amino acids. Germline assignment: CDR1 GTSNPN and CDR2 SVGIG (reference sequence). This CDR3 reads CAWSVSGFYTEAFF. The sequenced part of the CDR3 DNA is TGTGCCTGGAGTGTTTCCGGGTTTTACACTGAA.

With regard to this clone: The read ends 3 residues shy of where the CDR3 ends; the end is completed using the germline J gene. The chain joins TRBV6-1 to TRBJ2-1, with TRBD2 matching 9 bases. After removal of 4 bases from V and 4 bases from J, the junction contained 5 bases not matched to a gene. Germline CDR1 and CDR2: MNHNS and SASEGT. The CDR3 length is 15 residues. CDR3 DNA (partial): TGTGCCAGCAGTGGTTTAGCGGGAGCATACAATGAG. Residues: CASSGLAGAYNE. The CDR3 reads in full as CASSGLAGAYNEQFF.

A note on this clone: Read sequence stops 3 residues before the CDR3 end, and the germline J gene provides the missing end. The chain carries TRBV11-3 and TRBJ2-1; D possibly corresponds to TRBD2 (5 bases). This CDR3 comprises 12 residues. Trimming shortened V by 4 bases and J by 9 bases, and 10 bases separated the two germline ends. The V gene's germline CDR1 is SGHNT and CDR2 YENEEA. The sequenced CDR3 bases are TGTGCCAGCAGCTCGGAGAGCGGTGAG. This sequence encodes CASSSESGE. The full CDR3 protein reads CASSSESGEQFF.

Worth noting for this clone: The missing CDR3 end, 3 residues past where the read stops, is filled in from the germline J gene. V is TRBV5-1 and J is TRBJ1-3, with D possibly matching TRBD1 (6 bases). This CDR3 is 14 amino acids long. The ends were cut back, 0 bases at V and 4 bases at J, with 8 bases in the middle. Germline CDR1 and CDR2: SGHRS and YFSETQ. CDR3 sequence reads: CASSLGQEGNTIYF. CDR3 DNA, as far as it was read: TGCGCCAGCAGCTTGGGACAGGAAGGAAACACC. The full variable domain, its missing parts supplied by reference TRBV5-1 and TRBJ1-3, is KAGVTQTPRYLIKTRGQQVTLSCSPISGHRSVSWYQQTPGQGLQFLFEYFSETQRNKGNFPGRFSGRQFSNSRSEMNVSTLELGDSALYLCASSLGQEGNTIYFGEGSWLTVV.

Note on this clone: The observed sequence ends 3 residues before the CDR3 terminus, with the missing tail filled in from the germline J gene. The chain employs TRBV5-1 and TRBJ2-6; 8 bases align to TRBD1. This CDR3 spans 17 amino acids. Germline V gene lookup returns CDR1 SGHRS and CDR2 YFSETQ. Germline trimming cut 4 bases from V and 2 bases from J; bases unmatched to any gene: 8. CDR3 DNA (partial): TGCGCCAGCAGCCCTGGACAGGGTATCGCTGGGGCCAACGTC. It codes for CASSPGQGIAGANV. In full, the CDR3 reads CASSPGQGIAGANVLTF.

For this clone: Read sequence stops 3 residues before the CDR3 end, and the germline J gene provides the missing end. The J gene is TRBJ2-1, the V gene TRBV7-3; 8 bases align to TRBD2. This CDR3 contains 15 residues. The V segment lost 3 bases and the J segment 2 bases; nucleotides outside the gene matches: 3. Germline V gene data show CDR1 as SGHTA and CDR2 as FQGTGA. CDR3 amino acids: CASSFSGSAYNEQFF. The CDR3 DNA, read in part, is TGTGCCAGCAGCTTCAGCGGGAGCGCCTACAATGAG.

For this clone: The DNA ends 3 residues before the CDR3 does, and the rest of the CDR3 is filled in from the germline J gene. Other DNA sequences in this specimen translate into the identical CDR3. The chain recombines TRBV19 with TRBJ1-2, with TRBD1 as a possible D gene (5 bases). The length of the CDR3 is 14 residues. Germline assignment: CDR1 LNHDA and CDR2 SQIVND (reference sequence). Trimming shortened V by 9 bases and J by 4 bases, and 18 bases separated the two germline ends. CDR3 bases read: TGTGCCAGCAACGCCCACGGGGGAAGCTATGGC. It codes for CASNAHGGSYG. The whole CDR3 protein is CASNAHGGSYGYTF.

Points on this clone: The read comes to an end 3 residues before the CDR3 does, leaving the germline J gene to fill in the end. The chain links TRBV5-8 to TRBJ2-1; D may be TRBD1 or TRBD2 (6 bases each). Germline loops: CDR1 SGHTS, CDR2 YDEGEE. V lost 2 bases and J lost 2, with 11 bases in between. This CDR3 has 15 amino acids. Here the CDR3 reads CASSFTGRPYNEQFF. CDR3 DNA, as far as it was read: TGTGCCAGCAGCTTTACAGGGAGGCCCTACAATGAG.

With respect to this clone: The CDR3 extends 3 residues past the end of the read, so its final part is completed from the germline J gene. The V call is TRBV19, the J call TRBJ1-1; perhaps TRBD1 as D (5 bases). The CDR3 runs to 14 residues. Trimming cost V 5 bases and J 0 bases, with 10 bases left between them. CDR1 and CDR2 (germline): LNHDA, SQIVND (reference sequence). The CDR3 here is CASSRGGLNTEAFF. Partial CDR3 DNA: TGTGCCAGTAGTCGGGGGGGTCTGAACACTGAA. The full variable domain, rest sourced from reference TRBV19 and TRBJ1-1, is DGGITQSPKYLFRKEGQNVTLSCEQNLNHDAMYWYRQDPGQGLRLIYYSQIVNDFQKGDIAEGYSVSREKKESFPLTVTSAQKNPTAFYLCASSRGGLNTEAFFGQGTRLTVV.

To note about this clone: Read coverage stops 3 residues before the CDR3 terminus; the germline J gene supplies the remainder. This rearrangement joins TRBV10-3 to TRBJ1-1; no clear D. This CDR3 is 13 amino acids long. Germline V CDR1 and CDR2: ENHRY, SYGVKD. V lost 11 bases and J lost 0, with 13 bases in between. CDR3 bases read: TGTGCCTACACGAGCGGGTTGAACACTGAA. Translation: CAYTSGLNTE. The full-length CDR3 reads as CAYTSGLNTEAFF.

The CDR3 sequence is CASSSRYEQFF. The part of the CDR3 DNA that was read is TGTGCCAGCAGCTCTAGATATGAG. The chain couples TRBV7-9 to TRBJ2-1; no definite D call. The read terminates 3 residues ahead of where the CDR3 ends, so the germline J gene completes it. The CDR3 consists of 11 residues. Trimming left V 4 bases short and J 8 bases short, with 6 bases between. In germline, CDR1 is SEHNR, CDR2 FQNEAQ (reference sequence). Filled out from reference TRBV7-9 and TRBJ2-1, the complete variable domain reads DTGVSQNPRHKITKRGQNVTFRCDPISEHNRLYWYRQTLGQGPEFLTYFQNEAQLEKSRLLSDRFSAERPKGSFSTLEIQRTEQGDSAMYLCASSSRYEQFFGPGTRLTVL.

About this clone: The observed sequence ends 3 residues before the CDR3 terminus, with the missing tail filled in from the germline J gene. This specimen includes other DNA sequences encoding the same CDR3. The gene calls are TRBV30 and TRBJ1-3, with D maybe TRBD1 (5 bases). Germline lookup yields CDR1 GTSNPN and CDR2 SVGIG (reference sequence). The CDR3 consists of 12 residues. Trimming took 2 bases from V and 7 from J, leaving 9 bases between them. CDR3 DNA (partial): TGTGCCTGGAGTCGGGGGGATAACACC. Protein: CAWSRGDNT. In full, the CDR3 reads CAWSRGDNTIYF.

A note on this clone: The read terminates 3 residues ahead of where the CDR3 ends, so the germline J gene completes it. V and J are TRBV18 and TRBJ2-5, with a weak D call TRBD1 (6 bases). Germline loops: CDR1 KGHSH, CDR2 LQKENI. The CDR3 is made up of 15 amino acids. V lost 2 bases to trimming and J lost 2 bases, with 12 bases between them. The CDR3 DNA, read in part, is TGTGCCAGCTCACCAGCGACAGGAGCGCAAGAGACC. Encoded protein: CASSPATGAQET. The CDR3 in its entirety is CASSPATGAQETQYF.

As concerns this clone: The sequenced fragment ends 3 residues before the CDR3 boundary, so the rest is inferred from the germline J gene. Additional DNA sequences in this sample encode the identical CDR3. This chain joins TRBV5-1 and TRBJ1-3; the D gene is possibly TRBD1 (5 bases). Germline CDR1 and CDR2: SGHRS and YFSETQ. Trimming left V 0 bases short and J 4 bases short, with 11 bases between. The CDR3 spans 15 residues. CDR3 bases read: TGCGCCAGCAGCTTGGAGGGGTTGTGGGGAAACACC. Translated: CASSLEGLWGNT. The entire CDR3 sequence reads CASSLEGLWGNTIYF. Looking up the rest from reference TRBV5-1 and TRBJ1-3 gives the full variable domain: KAGVTQTPRYLIKTRGQQVTLSCSPISGHRSVSWYQQTPGQGLQFLFEYFSETQRNKGNFPGRFSGRQFSNSRSEMNVSTLELGDSALYLCASSLEGLWGNTIYFGEGSWLTVV.

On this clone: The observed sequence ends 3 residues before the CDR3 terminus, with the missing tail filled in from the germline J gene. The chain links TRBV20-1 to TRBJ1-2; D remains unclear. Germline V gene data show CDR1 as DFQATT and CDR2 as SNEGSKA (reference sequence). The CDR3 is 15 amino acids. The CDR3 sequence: CSARDLADSLRGYTF. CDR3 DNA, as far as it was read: TGCAGTGCTAGAGATCTAGCGGATAGCTTACGGGGC.

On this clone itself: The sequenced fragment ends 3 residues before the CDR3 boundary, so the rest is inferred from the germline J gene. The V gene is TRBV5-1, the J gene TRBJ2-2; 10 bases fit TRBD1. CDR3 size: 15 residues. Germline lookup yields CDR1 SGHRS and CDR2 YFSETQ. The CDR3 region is CASSWQGTGDEKLFF. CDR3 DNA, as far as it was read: TGCGCCAGCAGCTGGCAGGGGACAGGGGATGAAAAG.

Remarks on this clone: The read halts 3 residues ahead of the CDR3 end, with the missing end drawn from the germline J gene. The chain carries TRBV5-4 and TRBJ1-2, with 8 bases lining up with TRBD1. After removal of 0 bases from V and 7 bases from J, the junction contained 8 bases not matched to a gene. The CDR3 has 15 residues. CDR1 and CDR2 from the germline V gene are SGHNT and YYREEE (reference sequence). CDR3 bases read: TGTGCCAGCAGCTTGGGAGGTCAGGGGGCCGGTGGC. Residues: CASSLGGQGAGG. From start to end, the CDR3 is CASSLGGQGAGGYTF.

CDR3 sequence reads: CASSPGQDHRKLFF. The sequenced CDR3 bases are TGTGCCAGCTCACCAGGACAGGATCATAGAAAA. V usage is TRBV18 and J usage is TRBJ1-4; 7 bases align to TRBD1. The read ends 3 residues before the CDR3 terminus; that terminus is restored from the germline J gene. The V gene end was trimmed by 2 bases and the J gene end by 10 bases; junction bases not matched to a gene: 7. This CDR3 is 14 amino acids long. Per germline, CDR1 KGHSH and CDR2 LQKENI.

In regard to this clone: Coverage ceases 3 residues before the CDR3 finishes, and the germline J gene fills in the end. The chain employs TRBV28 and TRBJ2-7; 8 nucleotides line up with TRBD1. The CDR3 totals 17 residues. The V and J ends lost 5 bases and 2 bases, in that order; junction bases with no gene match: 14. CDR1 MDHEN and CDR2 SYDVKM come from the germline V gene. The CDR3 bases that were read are TGTGCCAGCAGTGGATCCGGGACAGGCCAGAATCCCTACGAG. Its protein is CASSGSGTGQNPYE. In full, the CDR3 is CASSGSGTGQNPYEQYF.

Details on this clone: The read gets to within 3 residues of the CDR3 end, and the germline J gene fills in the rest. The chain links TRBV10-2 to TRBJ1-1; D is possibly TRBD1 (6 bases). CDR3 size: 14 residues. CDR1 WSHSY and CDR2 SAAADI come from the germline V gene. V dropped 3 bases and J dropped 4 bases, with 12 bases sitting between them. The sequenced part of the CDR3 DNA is TGCGCCAGCAGTGAAGATTTGGGGGCCACTGAA. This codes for CASSEDLGATE. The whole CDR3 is CASSEDLGATEAFF.

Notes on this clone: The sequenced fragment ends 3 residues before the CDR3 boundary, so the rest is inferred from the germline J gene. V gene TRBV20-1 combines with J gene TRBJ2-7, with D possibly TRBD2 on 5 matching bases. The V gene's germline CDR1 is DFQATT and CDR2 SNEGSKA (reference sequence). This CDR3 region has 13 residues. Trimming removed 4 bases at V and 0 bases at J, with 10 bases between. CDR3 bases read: TGCAGTGCTAAAAGCGGCAGCTCCTACGAG. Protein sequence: CSAKSGSSYE. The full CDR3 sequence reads CSAKSGSSYEQYF.

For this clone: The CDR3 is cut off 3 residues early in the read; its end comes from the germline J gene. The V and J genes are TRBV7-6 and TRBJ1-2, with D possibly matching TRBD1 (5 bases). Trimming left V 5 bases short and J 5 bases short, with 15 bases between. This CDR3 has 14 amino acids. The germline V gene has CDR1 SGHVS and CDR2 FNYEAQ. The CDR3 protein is CASSLNDRLYGYTF. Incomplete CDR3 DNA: TGTGCCAGCAGCCTAAACGACAGACTTTATGGC.

Partial CDR3 DNA: TGTGCCAGCAGTGACGTCCAGGCTTTAAACACTGAA. This sequence encodes CASSDVQALNTE. The whole CDR3 is CASSDVQALNTEAFF. The chain joins TRBV6-1 to TRBJ1-1; D gene ambiguous. The CDR3 end lies 3 residues beyond the end of the read and is filled in from the germline J gene. The CDR3 spans 15 residues. Germline V gives CDR1 MNHNS, CDR2 SASEGT. V was shortened by 3 bases and J by 2 bases, with 13 bases between the two germline ends.

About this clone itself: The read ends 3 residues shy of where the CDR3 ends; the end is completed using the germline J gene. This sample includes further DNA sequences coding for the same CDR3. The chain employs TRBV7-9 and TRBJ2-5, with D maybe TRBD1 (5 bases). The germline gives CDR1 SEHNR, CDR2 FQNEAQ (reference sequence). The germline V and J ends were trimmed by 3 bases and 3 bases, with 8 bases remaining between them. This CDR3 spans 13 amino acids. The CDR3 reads CASSLTVEETQYF. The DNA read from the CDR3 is TGTGCCAGCAGCTTGACAGTTGAAGAGACC.

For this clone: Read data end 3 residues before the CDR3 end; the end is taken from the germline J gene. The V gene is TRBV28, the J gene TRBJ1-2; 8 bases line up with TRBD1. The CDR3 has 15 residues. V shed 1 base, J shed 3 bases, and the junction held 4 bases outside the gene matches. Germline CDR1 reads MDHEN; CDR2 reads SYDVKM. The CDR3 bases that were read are TGTGCCAGCAGTTTATCGGCAGGGGGCGACTATGGC. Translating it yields CASSLSAGGDYG. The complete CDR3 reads CASSLSAGGDYGYTF.

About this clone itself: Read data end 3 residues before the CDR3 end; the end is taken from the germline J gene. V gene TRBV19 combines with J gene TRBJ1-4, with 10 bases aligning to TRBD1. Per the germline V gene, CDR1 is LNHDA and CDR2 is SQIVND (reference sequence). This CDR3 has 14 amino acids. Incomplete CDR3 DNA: TGTGCCAGCTCTAGAGGGACAGGGGAATCACCA. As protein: CASSRGTGESP. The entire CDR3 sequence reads CASSRGTGESPLFF.

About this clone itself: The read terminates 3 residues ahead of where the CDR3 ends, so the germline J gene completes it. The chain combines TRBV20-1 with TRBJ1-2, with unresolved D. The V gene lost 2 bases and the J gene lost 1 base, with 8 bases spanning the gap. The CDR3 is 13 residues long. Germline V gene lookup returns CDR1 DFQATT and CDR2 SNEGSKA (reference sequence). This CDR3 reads CSARTSLNYGYTF. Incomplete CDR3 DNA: TGCAGTGCTAGAACTTCCCTTAACTATGGC.

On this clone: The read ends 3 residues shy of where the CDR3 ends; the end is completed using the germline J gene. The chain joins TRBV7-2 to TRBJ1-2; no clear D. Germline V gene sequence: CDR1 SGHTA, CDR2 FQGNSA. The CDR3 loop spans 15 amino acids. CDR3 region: CASSSMGVPSYDYTF. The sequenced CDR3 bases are TGTGCCAGCAGCTCTATGGGCGTACCGTCCTACGAC.

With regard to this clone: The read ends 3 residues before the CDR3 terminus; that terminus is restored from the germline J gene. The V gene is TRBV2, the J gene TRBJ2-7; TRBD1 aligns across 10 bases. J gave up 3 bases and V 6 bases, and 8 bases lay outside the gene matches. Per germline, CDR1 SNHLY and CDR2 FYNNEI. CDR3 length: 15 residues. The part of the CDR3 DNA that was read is TGTGCCAGCAGATTAAGGACAGGGGGGTACTACGAG. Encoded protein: CASRLRTGGYYE. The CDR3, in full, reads CASRLRTGGYYEQYF.

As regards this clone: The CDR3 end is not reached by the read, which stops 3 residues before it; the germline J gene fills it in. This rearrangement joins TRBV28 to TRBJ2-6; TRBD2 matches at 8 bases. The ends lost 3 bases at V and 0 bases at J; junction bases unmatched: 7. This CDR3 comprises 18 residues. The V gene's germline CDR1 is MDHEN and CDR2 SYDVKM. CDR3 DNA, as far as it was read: TGTGCCAGCAGTTTCCCCCCGGGGGGGAGCTCTGGGGCCAACGTC. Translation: CASSFPPGGSSGANV. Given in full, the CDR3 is CASSFPPGGSSGANVLTF.